The clone carrying this T cell receptor beta chain was detected a few times. The antigen remains undetermined. These data originate in a study of human T cells and chemical hapten exposure. Study-wide results and caveats: The number of TCRs over 1 in 1000 frequency stayed unchanged after DPC. It was expanded TCRs that formed significantly more large CDR3 similarity clusters than controls did.

As to time point: patch test 1, 2 weeks after DPC sensitization. Noted treatment: therapeutic diphenylcyclopropenone sensitization with weekly scalp DPC. TCRdb re-derived calls from the RACE reads in MiXCR, one entry per CDR3 protein. The sample carries about 110,000 distinct CDR3 sequences, about 11% recorded once. J was trimmed by 0 bases and V by 0 bases; bases with no gene match: 1. Germline loops: CDR1 SGHRS, CDR2 YFSETQ. CDR3 length: 17 amino acids. The sequenced sample was whole blood, obtained in connection with sensitization to the hapten diphenylcyclopropenone (DPC). The TCR was taken from a woman aged 35 to 49 with alopecia areata. Some clones in this sample may be carry-over from other donors' samples. V and J are TRBV5-1 and TRBJ2-3; TRBD2 agrees at 13 bases. The CDR3 here is CASSLAGLAGSTDTQYF. CDR3 nucleotide sequence: TGCGCCAGCAGCTTGGCGGGACTAGCGGGAAGCACAGATACGCAGTATTTT.